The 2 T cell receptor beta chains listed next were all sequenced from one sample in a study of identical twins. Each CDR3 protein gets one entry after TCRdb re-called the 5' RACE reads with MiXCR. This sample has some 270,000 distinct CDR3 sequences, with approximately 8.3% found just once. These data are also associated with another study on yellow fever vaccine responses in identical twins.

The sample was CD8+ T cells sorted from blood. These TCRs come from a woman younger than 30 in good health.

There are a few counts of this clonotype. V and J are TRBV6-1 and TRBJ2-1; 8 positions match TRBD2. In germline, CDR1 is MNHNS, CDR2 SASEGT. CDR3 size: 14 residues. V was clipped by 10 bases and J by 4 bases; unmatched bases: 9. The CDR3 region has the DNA TGTGCCACCGCAGCGGGAGATTCGTACAATGAGCAGTTCTTC. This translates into CATAAGDSYNEQFF.

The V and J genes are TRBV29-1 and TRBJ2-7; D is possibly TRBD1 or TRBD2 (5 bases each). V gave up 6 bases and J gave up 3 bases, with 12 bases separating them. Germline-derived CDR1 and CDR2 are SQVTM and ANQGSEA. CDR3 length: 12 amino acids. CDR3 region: CSVLGTVYEQYF. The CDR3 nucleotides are TGCAGCGTCCTCGGGACGGTCTACGAGCAGTACTTC.